The TCR beta chain under discussion was sequenced for a study of T-cell reconstitution after alpha-beta-depleted transplantation in children. General study points: A year post-transplant, T-cell counts and diversity derived mostly from newly produced T cells. Expanded clones from the graft, numbering several hundred, reportedly supplied alpha-beta T cells about two months after transplant.

This clonotype showed up many times. Its antigen is currently unknown. Preparation of the TCRbeta library used unique molecular identifiers. TCRdb independently ran MiXCR on the PCR reads; one entry per CDR3 protein. The sample consists of about 200,000 distinct CDR3 sequences, roughly 6.3% of them appearing once. Trimming shortened V by 1 base and J by 3 bases, and 6 bases separated the two germline ends. The CDR3 is made up of 13 amino acids. The V gene's germline CDR1 is MNHEY and CDR2 SVGAGI. Sequences were derived from PBMCs, sampled before TCRalphabeta/CD19-depleted stem cell transplant. This rearrangement joins TRBV6-5 to TRBJ1-2; unclear D gene. This TCR derives from a girl under three years old with combined immunodeficiency, due to receive a stem cell transplant. CDR3 nucleotide sequence: TGTGCCAGCAGTTACTATCGTCACTATGGCTACACCTTC. It translates to CASSYYRHYGYTF.